This entry lists 29 T cell receptor beta chains sequenced from one sample in a study of cytomegalovirus exposure and HLA in healthy donors. Researchers ran the PCR with 60 Vbeta and 13 Jbeta primers. Repertoires were generated with immunoSEQ multiplex PCR, while TCRdb's copy carries only in-frame clones and drops some. The top ten hold approximately 2.9% of the sample, which has roughly 140,000 clones, around 79% seen once. Specimen: PBMCs. The receptors derive from a man aged 35 to 55 in good health and CMV-seropositive.

The rearrangement joins TRBV9 to TRBJ2-3, with a tentative D call TRBD1 (6 bases). The CDR3 extends over 15 amino acids. Germline assignment: CDR1 SGDLS and CDR2 YYNGEE. With 4 bases removed from V and 4 bases from J, the gap between germline ends came to 16 bases. The CDR3: CASSPRSDRSDTQYF. In DNA form, the CDR3 reads TGTGCCAGCAGCCCCCGTTCAGACAGGTCAGATACGCAGTATTTT.

The genes are TRBV2 and TRBJ2-5, with D possibly matching TRBD1 (5 bases). Between the trimmed V and J ends, which lost 6 bases and 4 bases, there was a span of 12 bases. Germline lookup yields CDR1 SNHLY and CDR2 FYNNEI. The CDR3 is 13 residues long. The chain's CDR3 is CASREIGAETQYF. Written as DNA, the CDR3 is TGTGCCAGCAGGGAGATAGGGGCAGAGACCCAGTACTTC.

The chain joins TRBV15 to TRBJ2-7, with 9 bases fitting TRBD1. CDR1 and CDR2 (germline): LNHNV, YYDKDF (reference sequence). The V gene end was trimmed by 0 bases and the J gene end by 0 bases; junction bases not matched to a gene: 9. CDR3 length equals 18 residues. CDR3 bases: TGTGCCACCAGCAGAGATGCCGGGACAGGGTCAAGCTCCTACGAGCAGTACTTC. Amino acids: CATSRDAGTGSSSYEQYF.

The chain employs TRBV30 and TRBJ1-5; the match to TRBD1 covers 9 bases. This CDR3 spans 16 amino acids. Germline lookup yields CDR1 GTSNPN and CDR2 SVGIG (reference sequence). Trimming removed 3 bases from V and 2 bases from J; junction bases left unmatched: 8. The chain's CDR3 is CAWSPGTGLRNQPQHF. The DNA of the CDR3 is TGTGCCTGGAGCCCCGGGACAGGGCTACGCAATCAGCCCCAGCATTTT.

The chain couples TRBV15 to TRBJ1-5; 7 bases match TRBD1. The V and J ends lost 4 bases and 3 bases, in that order; junction bases with no gene match: 3. The CDR3 spans 14 residues. Per the germline V gene, CDR1 is LNHNV and CDR2 is YYDKDF (reference sequence). The CDR3 loop is CATSTGTDNQPQHF. For the CDR3, the DNA is TGTGCCACCAGCACGGGGACAGACAATCAGCCCCAGCATTTT.

V and J are TRBV29-1 and TRBJ1-2; 7 bases line up with TRBD1. CDR3 length: 13 amino acids. V lost 3 bases, J lost 6 bases, and 7 bases stayed unmatched. Germline lookup yields CDR1 SQVTM and CDR2 ANQGSEA. CDR3 loop: CSVDVSTGDGYTF. The DNA of the CDR3 is TGCAGCGTTGATGTTAGCACAGGGGATGGCTACACCTTC.

This clone was seen more than once but under ten times. The chain has TRBV5-6 and TRBJ1-2; tentatively, D is TRBD1 (6 bases). Trimming removed 1 base from V and 7 bases from J, with 14 bases in between. Germline lookup yields CDR1 SGHDT and CDR2 YYEEEE. There are 14 residues in the CDR3. The CDR3 is CASSLTNREGGYTF. DNA of the CDR3: TGTGCCAGCAGCTTGACAAACAGGGAGGGTGGCTACACCTTC.

The chain couples TRBV27 to TRBJ2-7; possible D gene TRBD2, 7 bases. The CDR3 spans 14 residues. The germline V gene encodes CDR1 MNHEY and CDR2 SMNVEV (reference sequence). V dropped 0 bases and J dropped 2 bases, with 8 bases sitting between them. DNA of the CDR3: TGTGCCAGCAGTTTATCGGGGGGGCCCTACGAGCAGTACTTC. Its protein is CASSLSGGPYEQYF.

The sample holds one count of this clone. The J gene is TRBJ2-3, the V gene TRBV6-1; 9 nucleotides align to TRBD2. This CDR3 contains 16 residues. Unmatched junction bases numbered 6, after V lost 4 bases and J lost 1 base. The V gene's germline CDR1 is MNHNS and CDR2 SASEGT. In nucleotides, the CDR3 is TGTGCCAGCAGTGCCCCTAGCGGGGAAGGCACAGATACGCAGTATTTT. Translated: CASSAPSGEGTDTQYF.

This chain connects TRBV28 to TRBJ2-5; the D is unclear. The J call may be mistaken, given a closer DNA end match to TRBJ2-7. This CDR3 is 12 amino acids long. Germline V gene lookup returns CDR1 MDHEN and CDR2 SYDVKM. The CDR3, as DNA: TGTGCCAGCAGTTCCGTAACCTACGAGCAGTACTTC. The encoded protein is CASSSVTYEQYF.

This chain joins TRBV6-1 and TRBJ1-3; the match to TRBD1 covers 8 bases. Germline lookup yields CDR1 MNHNS and CDR2 SASEGT. V trimming: 1 base; J trimming: 3 bases; junction bases outside the gene matches: 14. The CDR3 runs to 19 residues. CDR3 DNA sequence: TGTGCCAGCAGTGAAGGACCCCAGGGGGCGGTAAGGAATGGAAACACCATATATTTT. It codes for CASSEGPQGAVRNGNTIYF.

As to this clone: The same CDR3 arises from other DNA sequences in this sample as well. The chain has TRBV7-3 and TRBJ2-1, with 10 bases that match TRBD1. The CDR3 runs 14 residues. The junction had 2 bases not matched to a gene; V was cut back by 4 bases and J by 5 bases. Germline lookup yields CDR1 SGHTA and CDR2 FQGTGA. CDR3 region: CASSSGQGHNEQFF. In DNA, the CDR3 is TGTGCCAGCAGCTCGGGACAGGGGCACAATGAGCAGTTCTTC.

This rearrangement joins TRBV4-3 to TRBJ1-1; TRBD1 aligns across 7 bases. Germline V gene lookup returns CDR1 LGHNA and CDR2 YSLEER. This CDR3 is 17 amino acids long. V was clipped by 0 bases and J by 4 bases; unmatched bases: 11. The CDR3 here is CASSQERGPWARTEAFF. CDR3 DNA sequence: TGCGCCAGCAGCCAAGAGAGGGGGCCCTGGGCTCGCACTGAAGCTTTCTTT.

This clone was seen only once. V gene TRBV10-1 combines with J gene TRBJ2-1; 8 nucleotides agree with TRBD2. The CDR3 spans 17 residues. The trim removed 6 bases at V and 0 bases at J, leaving 10 bases unmatched. Germline V lookup: CDR1 WNHNN, CDR2 SYGVQD (reference sequence). In nucleotides, the CDR3 is TGCGCCAGCAGCGGCGGGCCGGGAGGGCCCTCCTACAATGAGCAGTTCTTC. This translates into CASSGGPGGPSYNEQFF.

The rearrangement uses TRBV6-5 and TRBJ2-1, with 9 bases that match TRBD2. V dropped 6 bases and J dropped 6; count of bases not matched to a gene: 9. This CDR3 contains 15 residues. Germline CDR1 MNHEY, CDR2 SVGAGI. This chain's CDR3 is CASSRTSDYFNEQFF. The CDR3 nucleotides are TGTGCCAGCAGCCGGACTAGCGACTACTTCAATGAGCAGTTCTTC.

The rearrangement joins TRBV29-1 to TRBJ1-5; TRBD1 aligns across 7 bases. This CDR3 has 12 amino acids. V was pared by 8 bases and J by 2 bases, with 3 bases of the junction left unmatched. CDR1 and CDR2 from the germline V gene are SQVTM and ANQGSEA. The CDR3 DNA sequence: TGCAGCACAGGGGATGGCAATCAGCCCCAGCATTTT. This encodes CSTGDGNQPQHF.

This clone was picked up a small number of times. The chain uses TRBV5-1 and TRBJ2-1, with D uncertain. This CDR3 is 13 amino acids long. Per germline, CDR1 SGHRS and CDR2 YFSETQ. V lost 0 bases, J lost 5 bases, and 6 bases lay in between. In DNA, the CDR3 is TGCGCCAGCAGCTTGGGGCTGAACAATGAGCAGTTCTTC. Its protein is CASSLGLNNEQFF. The variable domain in full, completed from reference TRBV5-1 and TRBJ2-1, reads KAGVTQTPRYLIKTRGQQVTLSCSPISGHRSVSWYQQTPGQGLQFLFEYFSETQRNKGNFPGRFSGRQFSNSRSEMNVSTLELGDSALYLCASSLGLNNEQFFGPGTRLTVL.

J is TRBJ2-2 and V is TRBV6-1; D unresolved. The CDR3 is made up of 13 amino acids. Germline V gene sequence: CDR1 MNHNS, CDR2 SASEGT. Trimming removed 8 bases from V and 13 bases from J, with 20 bases in between. DNA for the CDR3: TGTGCCAGCGACAATTGGCCCCGAGAAGTGCTGTTTTTT. As protein: CASDNWPREVLFF.

Only a few counts were recorded for this clone. V usage is TRBV19 and J usage is TRBJ2-7; 12 positions match TRBD1. From germline, CDR1 is LNHDA and CDR2 SQIVND (reference sequence). With V trimmed by 6 bases and J by 3 bases, 6 bases remained unmatched. This CDR3 has 15 residues. The CDR3, as DNA: TGTGCCAGTAGACCCGGGACAGGGGGCAACTACGAGCAGTACTTC. It translates to CASRPGTGGNYEQYF.

The chain recombines TRBV7-2 with TRBJ2-7; 7 bases align to TRBD2. The V gene's germline CDR1 is SGHTA and CDR2 FQGNSA. The trim removed 5 bases at V and 3 bases at J, leaving 10 bases unmatched. This CDR3 spans 15 amino acids. The CDR3 nucleotides read TGTGCCAGCAGCGCCTCTTTGGGAGGGAGCTACGAGCAGTACTTC. This codes for CASSASLGGSYEQYF.

This chain uses TRBV6-6 with TRBJ2-7, with TRBD2 identical over 9 bases. V shed 6 bases and J 6 bases; nucleotides not matched to a gene: 9. Germline V gene sequence: CDR1 MNHNY, CDR2 SVGAGI (reference sequence). CDR3 size: 14 residues. DNA for the CDR3: TGTGCCAGCAGGATTAGCGGGAGAATCGGCGAGCAGTACTTC. This encodes CASRISGRIGEQYF.

This chain joins TRBV6-1 and TRBJ1-5; 7 nucleotides agree with TRBD1. The V gene end was trimmed by 9 bases and the J gene end by 3 bases; junction bases not matched to a gene: 8. CDR3 length: 14 residues. The germline gives CDR1 MNHNS, CDR2 SASEGT. The chain's CDR3 is CASKEGANNQPQHF. CDR3 DNA: TGTGCCAGTAAAGAGGGGGCTAACAATCAGCCCCAGCATTTT.

The chain couples TRBV10-3 to TRBJ1-1, with D possibly TRBD1 on 5 matching bases. The length of the CDR3 is 13 residues. CDR1 ENHRY and CDR2 SYGVKD come from the germline V gene. Trimming removed 10 bases at V and 3 bases at J, with 15 bases between. The CDR3 DNA follows: TGTGCCACCCGGGGGGGTGAGCACACTGAAGCTTTCTTT. It is translated as CATRGGEHTEAFF.

The chain joins TRBV5-1 to TRBJ2-1; TRBD1 agrees at 9 bases. The trim removed 4 bases at V and 5 bases at J, leaving 7 bases unmatched. The CDR3 runs 15 residues. Germline V gene data show CDR1 as SGHRS and CDR2 as YFSETQ. CDR3 DNA sequence: TGCGCCAGCAGCCGTCCCGGGACAGGGAACAATGAGCAGTTCTTC. Encoded protein: CASSRPGTGNNEQFF.

The V gene is TRBV18, the J gene TRBJ2-1; the D gene is possibly TRBD1 (5 bases). The CDR3 loop spans 15 amino acids. Looked up from germline, CDR1 is KGHSH and CDR2 is LQKENI. Trimming pared 2 bases from V and 6 bases from J, leaving 14 bases between. CDR3 bases: TGTGCCAGCTCACCAAGTGCTCAGGGTTCCAATGAGCAGTTCTTC. Protein: CASSPSAQGSNEQFF. The full variable domain, in which reference TRBV18 and TRBJ2-1 provide the parts outside the CDR3, is NAGVMQNPRHLVRRRGQEARLRCSPMKGHSHVYWYRQLPEEGLKFMVYLQKENIIDESGMPKERFSAEFPKEGPSILRIQQVVRGDSAAYFCASSPSAQGSNEQFFGPGTRLTVL.

This rearrangement joins TRBV6-5 to TRBJ2-7; TRBD1 aligns across 7 bases. The CDR3 runs 15 residues. Losses at the gene ends were 2 bases for V and 0 bases for J; bases not matched to a gene: 4. Germline lookup yields CDR1 MNHEY and CDR2 SVGAGI. The CDR3 reads CASSYTGASSYEQYF. The CDR3 nucleotides read TGTGCCAGCAGTTACACAGGGGCTAGCTCCTACGAGCAGTACTTC.

In this sample, this clone turned up a few times. The V gene is TRBV6-5, the J gene TRBJ1-2, with unresolved D. Germline CDR1 reads MNHEY; CDR2 reads SVGAGI. The germline V and J ends were trimmed by 7 bases and 4 bases, with 13 bases remaining between them. The CDR3 is made up of 13 amino acids. CDR3 protein: CASTLGQLYGYTF. The CDR3, as DNA: TGTGCCAGCACCCTTGGGCAGCTCTATGGCTACACCTTC.

The chain joins TRBV5-1 to TRBJ1-3; the D gene is possibly TRBD1 (6 bases). The CDR3 consists of 15 residues. Germline CDR1 reads SGHRS; CDR2 reads YFSETQ. The V end was cut by 7 bases, the J end by 1 base, with 15 bases between. The chain's CDR3 is CASRGDRGSGNTIYF. In DNA form, the CDR3 reads TGCGCCAGCCGGGGGGATAGGGGGTCTGGAAACACCATATATTTT.

V gene TRBV23-1 combines with J gene TRBJ2-5, with 10 bases identical to TRBD2. TRBV23-1 is labeled an ORF, and its function is uncertain. The CDR3 spans 16 residues. V dropped 3 bases and J dropped 2; count of bases not matched to a gene: 6. CDR3 residues: CASSQGSGRAQETQYF. The DNA of the CDR3 is TGCGCCAGCAGTCAGGGGAGCGGGAGGGCACAAGAGACCCAGTACTTC.